This T cell receptor (beta chain) was sequenced during a study of T cells in Graves' hyperthyroidism and ophthalmopathy. At least ten counts were recorded for this clonotype. TCR beta CDR3 sequences were amplified from RNA transcripts. In the first-round RT-PCR of the TCR CDR3, the HTBI primer set was used. From the multiplex PCR reads, TCRdb called clonotypes with MiXCR, one entry per CDR3 protein. The sample has approximately 510,000 distinct CDR3 sequences, 35% to 50% seen once. CDR1 SGHRS and CDR2 YFSETQ come from the germline V gene. The CDR3 totals 18 residues. V lost 1 base and J lost 0, with 16 bases in between. The diagnostic basis comprised clinical symptoms, serum thyroxine and TRAb, thyroid ultrasound and orbital computed tomography.

The source material was peripheral blood or thyroid tissue (not recorded which). This chain uses TRBV5-1 with TRBJ2-2, with a tentative D call TRBD1 (5 bases). The TCR originated in an adult woman with Graves' disease, either hyperthyroidism or ophthalmopathy (not recorded which). Here the CDR3 reads CASSLRGRAFANTGELFF. CDR3 DNA sequence: TGCGCCAGCAGCTTGAGGGGTCGGGCTTTCGCGAACACCGGGGAGCTGTTTTTT.